Listed below are T cell receptor beta chains from one sample, sequenced in a study of blood T cell repertoires in COVID-19. The assay was immunoSEQ multiplex PCR, and TCRdb's table has in-frame clones only and misses some. The data hold 70,000 to 95,000 clones, with roughly four fifths observed a single time. The sample taken for sequencing was peripheral blood. The receptors were sampled from a human donor in a cohort sampled during active COVID-19. Both conserved end residues are part of each CDR3. D genes are given only for firm matches. Some rows mark clone size as missing; the rest say once, few, many or name a class of expanded clone.

j_gene	v_gene	abundance	d_gene	CDR3nt	CDR3aa
TRBJ2-1	TRBV27	-	-	TGTGCCAGCAGTTCCCGGGGTCGCTCCTACAATGAGCAGTTCTTC	CASSSRGRSYNEQFF
TRBJ1-4	TRBV9	-	-	TGTGCCAGCAGCGCCTTAGGGACTACTAATGAAAAACTGTTTTTT	CASSALGTTNEKLFF
TRBJ1-2	TRBV19	-	-	TGTGCCAGTATTAGATCCCAATGGAGTAACTATGGCTACACCTTC	CASIRSQWSNYGYTF
TRBJ1-6	TRBV12-1	few	-	TGTGCCAGCAGCAACCGGGACAGGGGGCTGAATTCACCCCTCCACTTT	CASSNRDRGLNSPLHF
TRBJ2-7	TRBV30	-	TRBD2	TGTGCCTGGAAGTTAGGGGCGGGGGGCCGCTACGAGCAGTACTTC	CAWKLGAGGRYEQYF
TRBJ2-5	TRBV20-1	-	-	TGCAGTGGCGATAAAGAGACCCAGTACTTC	CSGDKETQYF
TRBJ1-2	TRBV4-1	-	-	TGCGCCAGCAGCCATCCATTCGGACGGGGAGGGGATGGCTACACCTTC	CASSHPFGRGGDGYTF
TRBJ1-1	TRBV5-6	-	TRBD1	TGTGCCAGCAGCTGGGGACAGGCCACTGAAGCTTTCTTT	CASSWGQATEAFF
TRBJ2-1	TRBV28	-	TRBD1	TGTGCCAGCAGCGGCAGGGGGCCCGATGAGCAGTTCTTC	CASSGRGPDEQFF
TRBJ1-3	TRBV7-9	-	TRBD1	TGTGCCAGCAGCTCGGCCGGGACAGGGACCTCTGGAAACACCATATATTTT	CASSSAGTGTSGNTIYF
TRBJ2-7	TRBV6-1	-	-	TGTGCCAGCAGTGAAAGGACTTACGAGCAGTACTTC	CASSERTYEQYF
TRBJ1-2	TRBV18	-	-	TGTGCCAGCTCACCCTCGGGCGGGCCGGTTGGCTACACCTTC	CASSPSGGPVGYTF
TRBJ2-3	TRBV14	-	-	TGTGCCAGCTCCGACGGGGATACGCAGTATTTT	CASSDGDTQYF
TRBJ2-3	TRBV27	-	TRBD1	TGTGCCAGCAGTGACACCGGGACAGGGTTAGATACGCAGTATTTT	CASSDTGTGLDTQYF
TRBJ1-2	TRBV24-1	-	-	TGTGCCACCAGTCGTGGAGCTAACTATGGCTACACCTTC	CATSRGANYGYTF
TRBJ2-7	TRBV14	-	-	TGTGCCAGCAGTGACCTTGGGGGGGCGGAGTACGAGCAGTACTTC	CASSDLGGAEYEQYF
TRBJ2-7	TRBV4-1	-	TRBD2	TGCGCCAGCAGCCAGAGGGAGGTAGCGGGGGGCAACTCCTACGAGCAGTACTTC	CASSQREVAGGNSYEQYF
TRBJ1-4	TRBV11-2	-	TRBD1	TGTGCCAGCAGCTCTCCGGGACAGGGTAATGAAAAACTGTTTTTT	CASSSPGQGNEKLFF
TRBJ2-7	TRBV5-1	-	TRBD1	TGCGCCAGCAGCTTGAGAGGAGGACAGGGTAAGAACGAGCAGTACTTC	CASSLRGGQGKNEQYF
TRBJ1-2	TRBV24-1	-	-	TGTGCCACCATGAGTTCGGACTATGGCTACACCTTC	CATMSSDYGYTF
TRBJ1-6	TRBV5-1	-	-	TGCGCCAGCAGTAAGAACAAGGAGGATAATTCACCCCTCCACTTT	CASSKNKEDNSPLHF
TRBJ2-7	TRBV20-1	few	-	TGCAGTGCTAGTATGACAGTCTCCTACGAGCAGTACTTC	CSASMTVSYEQYF
TRBJ1-5	TRBV28	few	TRBD1	TGTGCCAGCAGTTTAATCGGGACAGCTAATCAGCCCCAGCATTTT	CASSLIGTANQPQHF
TRBJ1-2	TRBV19	-	-	TGTGCCAGTAGTATAGATGGCGGCAGACTTAACTATGGCTACACCTTC	CASSIDGGRLNYGYTF